The 20 T cell receptor beta chains in this list originate from one sample, sequenced in a study of T cells in Graves' hyperthyroidism and ophthalmopathy. Authors of the study amplified TCR beta CDR3 regions from RNA transcripts. During a first-round RT-PCR of the TCR CDR3, the HTBI primer set was used. In TCRdb, the multiplex PCR reads were re-called with MiXCR into one record per CDR3 protein. Of hundreds of thousands of distinct CDR3 sequences in the sample, around 15% were seen once. Sequenced input: blood. These receptors were obtained from a man between 50 and 59 years old with Graves' ophthalmopathy.

The sample holds a few counts of this clonotype. In DNA form, the CDR3 reads TGTGCCAGCAGTTATTCAGGGGCTGAGACCCAGTACTTC. Translated: CASSYSGAETQYF. This chain uses TRBV12-3 or TRBV12-4 with TRBJ2-5, with D tentatively TRBD1 (6 bases). Trimming pared 4 bases from V and 5 bases from J, leaving 11 bases between. The CDR3 is made up of 13 amino acids.

This clonotype was seen only a few times. The chain uses TRBV30 and TRBJ1-2, with D possibly TRBD1 on 5 matching bases. The CDR3 contains 13 residues. V was trimmed by 0 bases and J by 8 bases, leaving 13 bases between them. Per the germline V gene, CDR1 is GTSNPN and CDR2 is SVGIG (reference sequence). The CDR3 DNA is TGTGCCTGGAGTGTAAGCCGAACAGGAGGCTACACCTTC. This gives the protein CAWSVSRTGGYTF.

This clonotype was picked up many times. The chain joins TRBV11-2 to TRBJ2-7; TRBD2 matches at 7 bases. V lost 1 base, J lost 6 bases, and 6 bases stayed unmatched. Germline CDR1 is SGHAT and CDR2 is FQNNGV. This CDR3 is built from 14 residues. CDR3 sequence reads: CASSLGLREFEQYF. The CDR3 nucleotides read TGTGCCAGCAGCTTAGGATTGCGGGAGTTCGAGCAGTACTTC.

This chain links TRBV25-1 with TRBJ1-6, with TRBD1 matching over 10 bases. Unmatched junction bases numbered 5, after V lost 3 bases and J lost 3 bases. The CDR3 consists of 17 residues. The germline V gene encodes CDR1 MGHDK and CDR2 SYGVNS. The CDR3 sequence is CASSDGGTGVYNSPLHF. The CDR3 DNA follows: TGTGCCAGCAGTGATGGTGGGACAGGGGTCTATAATTCACCCCTCCACTTT.

This clonotype was seen at least ten times. The CDR3 here is CASSLSRGSVYNEQFF. CDR3 in DNA: TGCGCCAGCAGCCTTTCGCGCGGGAGCGTCTACAATGAGCAGTTCTTC. The gene calls are TRBV5-1 and TRBJ2-1; 7 bases match TRBD2. Germline V gene sequence: CDR1 SGHRS, CDR2 YFSETQ. The CDR3 is made up of 16 amino acids. Trimming at V came to 4 bases and at J to 3 bases, leaving 10 bases not matched to a gene.

Many counts were recorded for this clonotype. The chain carries TRBV5-5 and TRBJ2-1, with TRBD2 matching 11 bases. Trimming took 4 bases from V and 4 from J; bases not matched to a gene: 7. Looked up from germline, CDR1 is SGHKS and CDR2 is YYEKEE (reference sequence). The CDR3 is made up of 16 amino acids. Here the CDR3 reads CASSQTGTSGYNEQFF. In nucleotides, the CDR3 is TGTGCCAGCAGCCAGACCGGGACTAGCGGTTACAATGAGCAGTTCTTC. The full variable domain, completed using reference TRBV5-5 and TRBJ2-1, is DAGVTQSPTHLIKTRGQQVTLRCSPISGHKSVSWYQQVLGQGPQFIFQYYEKEERGRGNFPDRFSARQFPNYSSELNVNALLLGDSALYLCASSQTGTSGYNEQFFGPGTRLTVL.

In this sample, this clonotype turned up many times. This chain joins TRBV7-9 and TRBJ2-7, with 7 bases fitting TRBD1. This CDR3 is built from 14 residues. Germline trimming cut 5 bases from V and 5 bases from J; bases unmatched to any gene: 9. In germline, CDR1 is SEHNR, CDR2 FQNEAQ (reference sequence). The CDR3 here is CASSPIGGKDEQYF. DNA of the CDR3: TGTGCCAGCAGCCCAATAGGGGGCAAGGACGAGCAGTACTTC.

The CDR3: CASSEGGTSTDTQYF. CDR3 DNA sequence: TGTGCCAGCAGTGAAGGCGGTACTAGCACAGATACGCAGTATTTT. The rearrangement uses TRBV25-1 and TRBJ2-3; D is uncertain. Germline V gene sequence: CDR1 MGHDK, CDR2 SYGVNS. Trimming took off 2 bases at V and 0 bases at J, with 9 bases between the two ends. The CDR3 totals 15 residues.

This clonotype was seen a handful of times. V and J are TRBV15 and TRBJ1-1; no clear D gene. CDR1 and CDR2 from the germline V gene are LNHNV and YYDKDF (reference sequence). The CDR3 contains 15 residues. With 8 bases removed from V and 3 bases from J, the gap between germline ends came to 19 bases. CDR3 nucleotides: TGTGCCACCCCCCTCGTCACCCTCGGGGACACTGAAGCTTTCTTT. It translates to CATPLVTLGDTEAFF.

In its sample, this clonotype was seen many times. The rearrangement uses TRBV5-1 and TRBJ2-3; a weak D match, TRBD1 (7 bases). This CDR3 contains 15 residues. Trimming removed 4 bases at V and 3 bases at J, with 15 bases between. Per germline, CDR1 SGHRS and CDR2 YFSETQ. The chain's CDR3 is CASSRNRGGTDTQYF. CDR3 coding DNA: TGCGCCAGCAGCAGGAACAGGGGAGGAACAGATACGCAGTATTTT.

This clonotype came up many times. V and J are TRBV20-1 and TRBJ2-5; the match to TRBD2 covers 13 bases. The length of the CDR3 is 15 residues. Germline V gene data show CDR1 as DFQATT and CDR2 as SNEGSKA (reference sequence). The ends lost 3 bases at V and 4 bases at J; junction bases unmatched: 5. CDR3 in amino acids: CSARGGLAGLETQYF. The CDR3 coding sequence is TGCAGTGCTAGGGGGGGACTAGCGGGATTAGAGACCCAGTACTTC.

In this sample, this clonotype turned up a few times. The gene calls are TRBV19 and TRBJ2-5; D is unclear. Germline V lookup: CDR1 LNHDA, CDR2 SQIVND (reference sequence). The CDR3 length is 12 residues. V lost 9 bases to trimming and J lost 1 base, with 9 bases between them. CDR3 nucleotides: TGTGCCAGCGGCAGCCTCCAAGAGACCCAGTACTTC. As protein: CASGSLQETQYF. The entire variable domain, with the rest obtained from reference TRBV19 and TRBJ2-5, is as follows: DGGITQSPKYLFRKEGQNVTLSCEQNLNHDAMYWYRQDPGQGLRLIYYSQIVNDFQKGDIAEGYSVSREKKESFPLTVTSAQKNPTAFYLCASGSLQETQYFGPGTRLLVL.

The table lists this clonotype with many counts. The gene calls are TRBV12-3 or TRBV12-4 and TRBJ2-7; D not resolved. V was pared by 6 bases and J by 1 base, with 16 bases between. There are 15 residues in the CDR3. The CDR3 here is CASRLHDYPSYEQYF. DNA of the CDR3: TGTGCCAGCAGGCTACACGATTACCCGTCCTACGAGCAGTACTTC.

This clonotype was seen many times. This sequence joins TRBV3-1 and TRBJ2-5; D is unclear. The ends were cut back, 4 bases at V and 2 bases at J, with 2 bases in the middle. Per germline, CDR1 LGHDT and CDR2 YNNKEL (reference sequence). This CDR3 is 11 amino acids long. The CDR3 DNA is TGTGCCAGCAGCCGACAAGAGACCCAGTACTTC. Translation: CASSRQETQYF.

This clonotype was picked up a small number of times. J is TRBJ2-7 and V is TRBV6-9, with 7 nucleotides matching TRBD2. Germline loops: CDR1 MNHGY, CDR2 SVAAGI. V was clipped by 2 bases and J by 9 bases; unmatched bases: 13. The CDR3 has 15 residues. CDR3 amino acids: CASSYGTRERVAQYF. Here the CDR3 DNA reads TGTGCCAGCAGTTATGGGACGCGGGAGAGAGTCGCGCAGTACTTC.

The chain carries TRBV12-3 or TRBV12-4 and TRBJ2-4, with TRBD2 matching over 11 bases. The CDR3 sequence is 15 residues long. Losses at the gene ends were 6 bases for V and 1 base for J; bases not matched to a gene: 2. The CDR3 sequence: CASRASGRAKNIQYF. Here the CDR3 DNA reads TGTGCCAGCAGAGCTAGCGGGAGGGCCAAAAACATTCAGTACTTC.

This clonotype was seen a handful of times. This sequence joins TRBV10-3 and TRBJ1-2; 7 nucleotides match TRBD1. This CDR3 region has 14 residues. CDR1 and CDR2 (germline): ENHRY, SYGVKD. V lost 2 bases and J lost 12; bases outside the gene matches: 12. CDR3 bases: TGTGCCATCAGTGAGGGGACAGCTCCTATGGCCCACACCTTC. It is translated as CAISEGTAPMAHTF.

This clonotype was counted many times. The V gene is TRBV3-1, the J gene TRBJ2-7; 11 bases are shared with TRBD2. There are 18 residues in the CDR3. Germline-derived CDR1 and CDR2 are LGHDT and YNNKEL (reference sequence). V shed 0 bases and J 3 bases; nucleotides not matched to a gene: 10. CDR3 DNA: TGTGCCAGCAGCCAAGACGTAGCGGGAGGGACCTTCTTCTACGAGCAGTACTTC. Translating it yields CASSQDVAGGTFFYEQYF.

This clonotype was found many times. The rearrangement joins TRBV6-1 to TRBJ1-2; TRBD1 is a possible D gene (6 bases). V dropped 7 bases and J dropped 4 bases, with 31 bases sitting between them. The CDR3 covers 19 residues. Germline V gene data show CDR1 as MNHNS and CDR2 as SASEGT. The CDR3 is CASTGRTGTNLAVLYGYTF. The CDR3 region has the DNA TGTGCCAGCACCGGAAGGACCGGGACAAACCTCGCAGTACTCTATGGCTACACCTTC.

V and J are TRBV29-1 and TRBJ2-2; possibly TRBD1 for D (6 bases). The CDR3 runs 16 residues. The germline V and J ends were trimmed by 4 bases and 1 base, with 16 bases remaining between them. Germline V gives CDR1 SQVTM, CDR2 ANQGSEA. CDR3 in DNA: TGCAGCGTTGTTCTAGTCGGCAGGGGGAACACCGGGGAGCTGTTTTTT. Its translation: CSVVLVGRGNTGELFF.